The 32 T cell receptor beta chains given below trace back to one sample, sequenced in a study of blood T cells in healthy people across ages. Next came a second PCR, run for about 7 to 12 cycles, which used a sample-barcoded 5' primer along with a J-beta primer mix. TCRdb called the 5' RACE reads again in MiXCR, with one record for every CDR3 protein. The top ten hold 13% of the sample, which has around 850,000 distinct CDR3 sequences, approximately 35% seen once. The sequenced material came from blood. These receptors originate from a man in his late teens or twenties in good health.

This sequence joins TRBV29-1 and TRBJ1-2; D may be TRBD1 (6 bases). Trimming removed 2 bases from V and 4 bases from J, with 11 bases in between. The CDR3 consists of 13 residues. The germline V gene encodes CDR1 SQVTM and CDR2 ANQGSEA. The CDR3 reads CSVEQDSPYGYTF. Here the CDR3 DNA reads TGCAGCGTTGAACAGGACAGTCCCTATGGCTACACCTTC. Combining the CDR3 with reference TRBV29-1 and TRBJ1-2 gives the whole variable domain SAVISQKPSRDICQRGTSLTIQCQVDSQVTMMFWYRQQPGQSLTLIATANQGSEATYESGFVIDKFPISRPNLTFSTLTVSNMSPEDSSIYLCSVEQDSPYGYTFGSGTRLTVV.

This chain links TRBV7-7 with TRBJ2-5; D is undetermined. The DNA end is more similar to TRBJ2-7, so the J call may be wrong. CDR1 and CDR2 (germline): SSHAT, FNYEAQ (reference sequence). CDR3 length: 14 residues. CDR3 amino acids: CASSPAPTGYEQYF. DNA of the CDR3: TGTGCCAGCAGCCCGGCTCCTACCGGCTACGAGCAGTACTTC.

As DNA, the CDR3 is TGTGCCAGCAGTGATCCCCTGGACAGGGGCGACTATGGCTACACCTTC. Encoded protein: CASSDPLDRGDYGYTF. The rearrangement joins TRBV2 to TRBJ1-2; 9 bases map to TRBD1. Trimming cost V 3 bases and J 3 bases; bases outside gene matches: 8. The CDR3 contains 16 residues. Germline V CDR1 and CDR2: SNHLY, FYNNEI.

This clonotype appeared many times. This chain's CDR3 is CASSQDRRLAGGQDTQYF. In nucleotides, the CDR3 is TGTGCCAGCAGCCAAGATCGGCGGCTAGCGGGGGGTCAAGATACGCAGTATTTT. V usage is TRBV14 and J usage is TRBJ2-3; 11 positions agree with TRBD2. Per the germline V gene, CDR1 is SGHDN and CDR2 is FVKESK. V lost 0 bases and J lost 5; bases outside the gene matches: 10. The CDR3 covers 18 residues. Complete variable domain (other parts from reference TRBV14 and TRBJ2-3): EAGVTQFPSHSVIEKGQTVTLRCDPISGHDNLYWYRRVMGKEIKFLLHFVKESKQDESGMPNNRFLAERTGGTYSTLKVQPAELEDSGVYFCASSQDRRLAGGQDTQYFGPGTRLTVL.

The chain recombines TRBV12-3 or TRBV12-4 with TRBJ2-5; weak D call: TRBD1 (6 bases). CDR3 length equals 12 residues. Trimming removed 6 bases at V and 5 bases at J, with 10 bases between. This chain's CDR3 is CASRDSGETQYF. Written as DNA, the CDR3 is TGTGCCAGCAGGGACAGTGGCGAGACCCAGTACTTC.

The chain joins TRBV7-3 to TRBJ2-4; TRBD1 matches 10 bases. Germline V gene data show CDR1 as SGHTA and CDR2 as FQGTGA. This CDR3 is 14 amino acids long. V gave up 5 bases and J gave up 13 bases; unmatched junction bases: 11. Here the CDR3 reads CASSIRQGASEQYF. CDR3 DNA sequence: TGTGCCAGCAGCATCAGACAGGGGGCCAGTGAGCAGTACTTC.

On this clonotype itself: A read error is likely here: a far larger clone is one base away. This rearrangement joins TRBV7-9 to TRBJ2-3; D not certain. Germline CDR1 and CDR2: SEHNR and FQNEAQ (reference sequence). There are 12 residues in the CDR3. CDR3 in amino acids: CANSAGTDTQYF. CDR3 in DNA: TGTGCCAACAGCGCTGGCACAGATACGCAGTATTTT.

This chain uses TRBV6-2 or TRBV6-3 with TRBJ2-1, with unresolved D. V lost 5 bases to trimming and J lost 5 bases, with 16 bases between them. The CDR3 consists of 15 residues. From germline, CDR1 is MNHEY and CDR2 SVGEGT. Written as DNA, the CDR3 is TGTGCCAGCAGTCGTCGGGTAGTAATCAACAATGAGCAGTTCTTC. It yields the protein CASSRRVVINNEQFF.

This clonotype was detected a few times. V and J are TRBV30 and TRBJ1-1; D is unresolved. The CDR3 contains 10 residues. V lost 4 bases to trimming and J lost 7 bases, with 7 bases between them. Germline V CDR1 and CDR2: GTSNPN, SVGIG (reference sequence). This CDR3 is CAWISGEAFF. CDR3 in DNA: TGTGCCTGGATCTCCGGTGAAGCTTTCTTT. The entire variable domain, with the rest obtained from reference TRBV30 and TRBJ1-1, is as follows: SQTIHQWPATLVQPVGSPLSLECTVEGTSNPNLYWYRQAAGRGLQLLFYSVGIGQISSEVPQNLSASRPQDRQFILSSKKLLLSDSGFYLCAWISGEAFFGQGTRLTVV.

The rearrangement joins TRBV6-5 to TRBJ1-1, with D possibly matching TRBD1 (6 bases). Trimming cost V 2 bases and J 1 base, with 8 bases left between them. CDR1 is MNHEY and CDR2 is SVGAGI in the germline V gene. The CDR3 loop spans 14 amino acids. The DNA for the CDR3 is TGTGCCAGCAGTTACGGGGGCAAGAACACTGAAGCTTTCTTT. Protein: CASSYGGKNTEAFF.

The genes are TRBV9 and TRBJ1-3; D may be TRBD1 (5 bases). Trimming took off 1 base at V and 3 bases at J, with 8 bases between the two ends. The V gene's germline CDR1 is SGDLS and CDR2 YYNGEE. This CDR3 comprises 14 residues. The CDR3 is CASSVQGDGNTIYF. The CDR3, as DNA: TGTGCCAGCAGCGTACAGGGAGATGGAAACACCATATATTTT. Looking up the rest from reference TRBV9 and TRBJ1-3 gives the full variable domain: DSGVTQTPKHLITATGQRVTLRCSPRSGDLSVYWYQQSLDQGLQFLIQYYNGEERAKGNILERFSAQQFPDLHSELNLSSLELGDSALYFCASSVQGDGNTIYFGEGSWLTVV.

The chain employs TRBV4-3 and TRBJ2-3; 8 bases fit TRBD2. Trimming at V came to 0 bases and at J to 5 bases, leaving 7 bases not matched to a gene. This CDR3 has 16 amino acids. The germline gives CDR1 LGHNA, CDR2 YSLEER. This CDR3 reads CASSQDPGTSKDTQYF. The CDR3 region has the DNA TGCGCCAGCAGCCAAGATCCCGGGACTAGTAAAGATACGCAGTATTTT.

The chain carries TRBV7-2 and TRBJ2-1; TRBD2 aligns across 11 bases. V lost 0 bases to trimming and J lost 4 bases; unmatched junction nucleotides: 8. Germline V gene lookup returns CDR1 SGHTA and CDR2 FQGNSA. The CDR3 extends over 18 amino acids. CDR3 sequence (DNA): TGTGCCAGCAGCTTAGCAGTATTGACTAGCGGGGCTTACAATGAGCAGTTCTTC. Amino acid sequence: CASSLAVLTSGAYNEQFF.

This clonotype was counted between two and nine times. A read error may produce the germline difference seen at one junction end. The chain recombines TRBV18 with TRBJ2-5; D not certain. The CDR3 loop spans 11 amino acids. Germline V gene data show CDR1 as KGHSH and CDR2 as LQKENI. The CDR3 DNA follows: TGTGCCATCTCACCGAGCTATGAGCAGTACTTC. Protein sequence: CAISPSYEQYF.

The chain recombines TRBV29-1 with TRBJ2-1; TRBD2 is a possible D gene (5 bases). CDR3 size: 12 residues. The germline CDR1 and CDR2 sequences are SQVTM and ANQGSEA. Trimming removed 5 bases from V and 8 bases from J, with 13 bases in between. DNA of the CDR3: TGCAGCGTTTCCGGAGGTATCGATGAGCAGTTCTTC. It is translated as CSVSGGIDEQFF.

Ten or more counts support this clonotype. The rearrangement uses TRBV6-5 and TRBJ2-1; D remains unclear. V shed 7 bases and J shed 0 bases, with 7 bases lying between them. The CDR3 contains 13 residues. The germline CDR1 and CDR2 sequences are MNHEY and SVGAGI. Here the CDR3 reads CASTPSSYNEQFF. The CDR3 bases are TGTGCCAGCACTCCAAGCTCCTACAATGAGCAGTTCTTC.

The table lists this clonotype with many counts. The CDR3 DNA sequence: TGTGCCAGCAGCTTAGATCCGGGATACAATGAGCAGTTCTTC. It encodes CASSLDPGYNEQFF. The genes are TRBV7-2 and TRBJ2-1, with D possibly being TRBD2 (5 bases). This CDR3 contains 14 residues. V was pared by 1 base and J by 4 bases, with 8 bases between. Looked up from germline, CDR1 is SGHTA and CDR2 is FQGNSA.

The CDR3: CANSLTGEETQYF. CDR3 in DNA: TGTGCCAACAGTCTGACAGGGGAGGAGACCCAGTACTTC. The chain is built from TRBV7-3 and TRBJ2-5; TRBD1 agrees at 8 bases. V trimming: 10 bases; J trimming: 5 bases; junction bases outside the gene matches: 9. CDR3 length: 13 residues. Germline V lookup: CDR1 SGHTA, CDR2 FQGTGA.

This clonotype was found once. J is TRBJ2-5 and V is TRBV27; 7 bases map to TRBD2. Trimming took 3 bases from V and 5 from J; bases not matched to a gene: 6. The CDR3 runs to 14 residues. CDR1 and CDR2 from the germline V gene are MNHEY and SMNVEV (reference sequence). The CDR3 region has the DNA TGTGCCAGCAGTTTGGAGCGGGGATATGAGACCCAGTACTTC. Translated, it gives CASSLERGYETQYF.

The chain combines TRBV7-2 with TRBJ2-3, with a weak D call TRBD2 (6 bases). CDR1 is SGHTA, CDR2 FQGNSA, per germline. This CDR3 has 17 amino acids. Trimming took off 0 bases at V and 6 bases at J, with 19 bases between the two ends. CDR3 bases: TGTGCCAGCAGCTTAGCAGCGGGCGCATCGTGGGTGGATACGCAGTATTTT. Translation: CASSLAAGASWVDTQYF.

This clonotype was seen only a few times. The chain couples TRBV20-1 to TRBJ1-2, with 9 bases lining up with TRBD1. Germline V gives CDR1 DFQATT, CDR2 SNEGSKA (reference sequence). V shed 6 bases, J shed 7 bases, and the junction held 12 bases outside the gene matches. CDR3 length equals 14 residues. CDR3 coding DNA: TGCAGTGCCCGCCCCGGACAGGGGCTGGCTGGCTACACCTTC. Its translation: CSARPGQGLAGYTF.

Only a few counts were recorded for this clonotype. The chain recombines TRBV12-3 or TRBV12-4 with TRBJ2-1; TRBD2 matches 12 bases. This CDR3 is 16 amino acids long. V lost 6 bases and J lost 1; bases outside the gene matches: 4. The CDR3 nucleotides read TGTGCCAGCAGATTGACTAGCGGGGGATCCTACAATGAGCAGTTCTTC. Translating gives CASRLTSGGSYNEQFF.

As to this clonotype: A much larger clonotype is one base distant, so this may be a read error. The chain combines TRBV4-1 with TRBJ2-1; D tentatively fits TRBD1 or TRBD2 (5 bases each). The CDR3 runs 15 residues. Germline CDR1 reads MGHRA; CDR2 reads YSYEKL. The CDR3 region has the DNA TGCGCCAGCAGCCAAGAAACGGGGTGGCAGGGTGAGCAGATCTTC. Protein sequence: CASSQETGWQGEQIF.

In its sample, this clonotype was seen a few times. The chain recombines TRBV7-2 with TRBJ2-5, with D perhaps TRBD1 (5 bases). The germline V gene encodes CDR1 SGHTA and CDR2 FQGNSA. This CDR3 contains 14 residues. V lost 2 bases to trimming and J lost 5 bases, with 12 bases between them. The CDR3 coding sequence is TGTGCCAGCAGCTTACAGTCCAGGGATGAGACCCAGTACTTC. Its protein is CASSLQSRDETQYF.

For this clonotype: A much larger clone differs by one base, so this may be a read error. The rearrangement uses TRBV4-1 and TRBJ1-2; a possible D gene is TRBD1 (5 bases). V lost 0 bases and J 4 bases, leaving 9 bases between the germline ends. From germline, CDR1 is MGHRA and CDR2 YSYEKL. This CDR3 contains 14 residues. CDR3 in DNA: TGCGCCAGCAGCCAAGAACAGGCGGGCTATGGCTACACCTTC. The encoded protein is CASSQEQAGYGYTF.

The chain joins TRBV7-3 to TRBJ1-3; D remains ambiguous. Looked up from germline, CDR1 is SGHTA and CDR2 is FQGTGA. The CDR3 has 15 residues. Between the trimmed V and J ends, which lost 4 bases and 1 base, there was a span of 11 bases. CDR3 bases: TGTGCCAGCAGCTCCGGGGAGGCTTCTGGAAACACCATATATTTT. This codes for CASSSGEASGNTIYF.

This clonotype was seen ten or more times. The V and J genes are TRBV5-1 and TRBJ2-1; D gene ambiguous. Germline-derived CDR1 and CDR2 are SGHRS and YFSETQ. The CDR3 consists of 14 residues. V lost 1 base and J lost 6, with 11 bases in between. CDR3 protein: CASSLRTNVNEQFF. The CDR3 DNA is TGCGCCAGCAGCTTGCGCACGAATGTCAATGAGCAGTTCTTC.

The chain employs TRBV12-3 or TRBV12-4 and TRBJ1-5; 7 bases agree with TRBD1. The junction had 16 bases not matched to a gene; V was cut back by 5 bases and J by 6 bases. The CDR3 length is 17 residues. CDR3 region: CASSPYIGIDRAQPQHF. The CDR3 bases are TGTGCCAGCAGTCCCTATATTGGGATTGACAGGGCTCAGCCCCAGCATTTT.

The rearrangement joins TRBV7-2 to TRBJ1-5; D remains unclear. CDR3 length: 13 residues. Per germline, CDR1 SGHTA and CDR2 FQGNSA. V was shortened by 4 bases and J by 5 bases, with 9 bases between the two germline ends. CDR3 nucleotides: TGTGCCAGCAGCTCCTGGACGGATCAGCCCCAGCATTTT. It specifies CASSSWTDQPQHF.

A note on this clonotype: A read error may produce the germline difference seen at one junction end. V gene TRBV5-1 combines with J gene TRBJ2-5; 7 nucleotides match TRBD2. Germline assignment: CDR1 SGHRS and CDR2 YFSETQ. The CDR3 spans 15 residues. In nucleotides, the CDR3 is TGCGTCAGCAGATTGGGGGGGGAATGGTGGAATGAGCAGTACTTC. Translated, it gives CVSRLGGEWWNEQYF.

The chain couples TRBV20-1 to TRBJ2-5, with D perhaps TRBD2 (6 bases). The J call may be wrong; the DNA end is better matched by TRBJ2-7. The CDR3 is 15 amino acids. The germline V gene encodes CDR1 DFQATT and CDR2 SNEGSKA (reference sequence). The CDR3 region is CSARVGAGPSYEQYF. DNA for the CDR3: TGCAGTGCTAGAGTAGGTGCGGGGCCATCCTACGAGCAGTACTTC.

The rearrangement uses TRBV2 and TRBJ2-3; possibly TRBD2 for D (5 bases). CDR1 and CDR2 from the germline V gene are SNHLY and FYNNEI. V lost 7 bases and J lost 5, with 16 bases in between. The CDR3 is 14 amino acids. Here the CDR3 reads CASIPPGSKDTQYF. CDR3 DNA sequence: TGTGCCAGCATCCCCCCGGGGTCCAAAGATACGCAGTATTTT.